The T cell receptor (beta chain) under discussion was sequenced for a study of T-cell memory formation after mild COVID-19. General study findings and limits: CM and EM subsets held most contracting CD4+ clones; EMRA held CD8+ ones. Contracting clones from day 15 to 85 had balanced CD4/CD8; later expanders favoured CD4+.

5'RACE, which relied on constant-segment primers, yielded TCR alpha and TCR beta cDNA libraries carrying sample barcodes and UMIs. TCRdb called the 5' RACE reads again in MiXCR, with one record for every CDR3 protein. The sample shows about 340,000 distinct CDR3 sequences, 15% of them seen only once. This clonotype turned up a few times. The antigen is not known. CDR1 is MNHEY and CDR2 is SVGAGI in the germline V gene. The CDR3 runs to 13 residues. Trimming pared 6 bases from V and 4 bases from J, leaving 13 bases between. The receptor was derived from a man between 18 and 35 years old who had mild COVID-19 (a few samples of this study predate the infection). Cell type and time point are not known. Material for sequencing was PBMCs or a T cell subset sorted from them (not recorded which). This chain connects TRBV6-5 to TRBJ2-7; TRBD2 is a possible D gene (7 bases). DNA for the CDR3: TGTGCCAGCAGAAGGGGGGGCCCTTACGAGCAGTACTTC. It yields the protein CASRRGGPYEQYF.